Given below is one T cell receptor beta chain in context. Its antigen is not identified. These data originate in a study of a mutant IDH1 vaccine in newly diagnosed glioma. Background on the study: Vaccination followed radiotherapy alone by 4-6 weeks, or accompanied temozolomide cycles. The therapy given earlier, which was standard therapy, consisted of radiotherapy, temozolomide, or both, and most of the patients received both.

Germline-derived CDR1 and CDR2 are SGHRS and YFSETQ. The CDR3 is 15 amino acids. V shed 4 bases and J 7 bases; nucleotides not matched to a gene: 10. TCRdb's table, derived via immunoSEQ multiplex PCR, lists solely in-frame clones and lacks some. Of just over 65,000 clones listed, about four fifths were seen once; the top ten hold around 12%. The sample's time point: week 35, safety follow-up. All doses held 300 ug of mutant IDH1 20-mer peptide, with topical imiquimod. Patients carried new grade 3 or 4 IDH1-mutant astrocytomas lacking nuclear ATRX. The V gene is TRBV5-1, the J gene TRBJ1-4; TRBD1 matches 7 bases. The starting material was PBMCs, obtained from a glioma patient whose treatment included an IDH1 peptide vaccine. This sequence originates from a man in his late teens or twenties with glioma. CDR3 residues: CASSPTGDRGEKLFF. The CDR3 region has the DNA TGCGCCAGCAGCCCCACAGGGGATAGGGGTGAAAAACTGTTTTTT.